The 25 T cell receptor beta chains in this list originate from one sample, sequenced in a study of T cells in localized non-small cell lung cancer. Libraries were prepared by immunoSEQ multiplex PCR; TCRdb keeps only in-frame clonotypes and omits some of them. This table holds roughly 67,000 clones, roughly four fifths found once. Source: peripheral blood, taken before any cancer treatment. The origin of the receptors is a female donor of 60 years or more with stage I lung adenocarcinoma.

This clone was picked up one time. The rearrangement uses TRBV7-8 and TRBJ1-1; D perhaps matches TRBD1 (5 bases). Trimming left V 4 bases short and J 0 bases short, with 15 bases between. Germline V gene lookup returns CDR1 SGHVS and CDR2 FQNEAQ. CDR3 length equals 16 residues. The chain's CDR3 is CASSSRSGLMNTEAFF. The CDR3 DNA is TGTGCCAGCAGCTCCCGATCGGGACTCATGAACACTGAAGCTTTCTTT.

J is TRBJ1-2 and V is TRBV20-1; unclear D gene. This CDR3 is 11 amino acids long. Per germline, CDR1 DFQATT and CDR2 SNEGSKA (reference sequence). Trimming shortened V by 1 base and J by 7 bases, and 7 bases separated the two germline ends. The CDR3 spells CSARVGIGYTF. The CDR3 region has the DNA TGCAGTGCTAGAGTTGGGATTGGCTACACCTTC.

This CDR3 reads CASSLPGENTEAFF. The DNA for the CDR3 is TGCGCCAGCAGCTTACCAGGGGAGAACACTGAAGCTTTCTTT. The V and J genes are TRBV5-1 and TRBJ1-1; weak D call: TRBD1 (6 bases). The CDR3 sequence is 14 residues long. Germline CDR1 is SGHRS and CDR2 is YFSETQ. V shed 2 bases and J shed 1 base, with 9 bases lying between them.

The rearrangement links TRBV4-2 to TRBJ2-2; 9 bases agree with TRBD2. The CDR3 sequence is 16 residues long. Trimming removed 4 bases from V and 8 bases from J; junction bases left unmatched: 11. Looked up from germline, CDR1 is LGHNA and CDR2 is YNFKEQ. DNA of the CDR3: TGTGCCAGCAGCCCCCCGGTCGGGCGGGGGGGAGGGGAGCTGTTTTTT. This translates into CASSPPVGRGGGELFF.

V is TRBV14 and J is TRBJ2-7, with 10 bases identical to TRBD1. V shed 3 bases, J shed 6 bases, and the junction held 14 bases outside the gene matches. CDR3 length equals 17 residues. CDR1 and CDR2 (germline): SGHDN, FVKESK. In DNA form, the CDR3 reads TGTGCCAGCAGCCATATTAACTTCTTCGGGACAGGGGTCGAGCAGTACTTC. It translates to CASSHINFFGTGVEQYF.

The chain uses TRBV5-1 and TRBJ2-1; D may be TRBD1 (5 bases). With 6 bases removed from V and 2 bases from J, the gap between germline ends came to 9 bases. This CDR3 region has 13 residues. From germline, CDR1 is SGHRS and CDR2 YFSETQ. The CDR3 here is CASTRQTYNEQFF. The CDR3 bases are TGCGCCAGCACCCGACAGACCTACAATGAGCAGTTCTTC.

V gene TRBV9 combines with J gene TRBJ2-7; 11 bases line up with TRBD2. Trimming took 0 bases from V and 1 from J; bases not matched to a gene: 9. This CDR3 has 18 amino acids. The V gene's germline CDR1 is SGDLS and CDR2 YYNGEE. Here the CDR3 reads CASSVATSGSLGSYEQYF. The CDR3, as DNA: TGTGCCAGCAGCGTAGCAACTAGCGGGAGTTTAGGATCCTACGAGCAGTACTTC.

The chain has TRBV5-1 and TRBJ2-3; 7 bases match TRBD2. Germline CDR1 and CDR2: SGHRS and YFSETQ. With 0 bases clipped from V and 6 bases from J, the junction kept 7 bases outside the gene matches. The CDR3 loop spans 15 amino acids. The CDR3 DNA reads as TGCGCCAGCAGCTTGGCGAGGCGGGGGAAGGATACGCAGTATTTT. Translated, it gives CASSLARRGKDTQYF.

This chain uses TRBV10-2 with TRBJ1-3; D remains unclear. CDR1 WSHSY and CDR2 SAAADI come from the germline V gene. This CDR3 is built from 14 residues. V shed 5 bases and J shed 0 bases, with 8 bases lying between them. The CDR3 loop reads CASSSIGSGNTIYF. CDR3 DNA: TGCGCCAGCAGTTCCATAGGCTCTGGAAACACCATATATTTT.

The rearrangement joins TRBV27 to TRBJ2-6, with no clear D. The CDR3 spans 14 residues. Germline V lookup: CDR1 MNHEY, CDR2 SMNVEV (reference sequence). Trimming shortened V by 0 bases and J by 1 base, and 1 base separated the two germline ends. The CDR3 loop is CASSLSSGANVLTF. DNA of the CDR3: TGTGCCAGCAGTTTATCGTCTGGGGCCAACGTCCTGACTTTC.

The chain is built from TRBV15 and TRBJ2-7; no definite D call. There are 14 residues in the CDR3. V was shortened by 5 bases and J by 2 bases, with 13 bases between the two germline ends. Germline loops: CDR1 LNHNV, CDR2 YYDKDF (reference sequence). CDR3 protein: CATSAPERTYEQYF. CDR3 nucleotides: TGTGCCACCAGCGCTCCTGAGAGGACCTACGAGCAGTACTTC.

The CDR3 region has the DNA TGTGCCAGCGGACCCTCCAGTGGAAGCCAAGAGACCCAGTACTTC. It encodes CASGPSSGSQETQYF. The chain has TRBV7-8 and TRBJ2-5; D is undetermined. Trimming removed 8 bases at V and 1 base at J, with 17 bases between. CDR1 is SGHVS, CDR2 FQNEAQ, per germline. The CDR3 is 15 residues long.

V gene TRBV7-6 combines with J gene TRBJ2-3; possibly TRBD2 for D (5 bases). The CDR3 has 16 amino acids. Germline CDR1 SGHVS, CDR2 FNYEAQ. V dropped 5 bases and J dropped 6 bases, with 21 bases sitting between them. Written as DNA, the CDR3 is TGTGCCAGCAGCCAGGATCTAGCTTTGCGCCCGGATACGCAGTATTTT. Amino acid sequence: CASSQDLALRPDTQYF.

This clone was seen only a few times. The V gene is TRBV19, the J gene TRBJ1-2; D unresolved. V lost 8 bases, J lost 8 bases, and 21 bases lay in between. The CDR3 loop spans 14 amino acids. CDR1 LNHDA and CDR2 SQIVND come from the germline V gene (reference sequence). CDR3 sequence: CASVRPGETRGYTF. The DNA for the CDR3 is TGTGCCAGTGTCAGGCCCGGGGAGACGCGGGGCTACACCTTC.

This chain uses TRBV7-9 with TRBJ2-7; D gene unclear. Trimming took off 6 bases at V and 3 bases at J, with 15 bases between the two ends. This CDR3 is 14 amino acids long. Germline CDR1 is SEHNR and CDR2 is FQNEAQ (reference sequence). CDR3 protein: CASSDLVGNYEQYF. The CDR3 DNA is TGTGCCAGCAGTGACCTCGTAGGGAACTACGAGCAGTACTTC.

V and J are TRBV2 and TRBJ2-4; 7 nucleotides match TRBD1. Germline-derived CDR1 and CDR2 are SNHLY and FYNNEI. The length of the CDR3 is 18 residues. Germline trimming cut 3 bases from V and 0 bases from J; bases unmatched to any gene: 11. The CDR3 sequence: CASSDDTLGQKAKNIQYF. The CDR3, as DNA: TGTGCCAGCAGTGACGATACCCTGGGACAGAAAGCCAAAAACATTCAGTACTTC.

This chain links TRBV11-3 with TRBJ2-7; TRBD1 is a possible D gene (5 bases). This CDR3 has 13 residues. V lost 4 bases and J 7 bases, leaving 14 bases between the germline ends. From germline, CDR1 is SGHNT and CDR2 YENEEA. The CDR3 DNA sequence: TGTGCCAGCAGCTCCTGGGGCCAAGGGGAGCAGTACTTC. It specifies CASSSWGQGEQYF. Combining the CDR3 with reference TRBV11-3 and TRBJ2-7 gives the whole variable domain EAGVVQSPRYKIIEKKQPVAFWCNPISGHNTLYWYLQNLGQGPELLIRYENEEAVDDSQLPKDRFSAERLKGVDSTLKIQPAELGDSAVYLCASSSWGQGEQYFGPGTRLTVT.

The chain employs TRBV27 and TRBJ2-1; 10 bases fit TRBD2. V was clipped by 3 bases and J by 9 bases; unmatched bases: 2. Germline loops: CDR1 MNHEY, CDR2 SMNVEV (reference sequence). The CDR3 extends over 13 amino acids. This CDR3 reads CASSLPSGGEQFF. Written as DNA, the CDR3 is TGTGCCAGCAGTTTGCCTAGCGGGGGTGAGCAGTTCTTC.

This clone came up a few times. The chain combines TRBV9 with TRBJ1-5, with 10 bases fitting TRBD1. After removal of 8 bases from V and 7 bases from J, the junction contained 3 bases not matched to a gene. CDR3 length equals 12 residues. Germline V gene lookup returns CDR1 SGDLS and CDR2 YYNGEE. The chain's CDR3 is CARTGGSQPQHF. CDR3 nucleotides: TGTGCCAGGACAGGGGGCAGCCAGCCCCAGCATTTT.

V usage is TRBV21-1 and J usage is TRBJ1-2. TRBV21-1 is given as a pseudogene. The CDR3 is 10 amino acids. The CDR3 spells CASSNYGYTF. The CDR3 DNA reads TGTGCCAGCAGCAACTATGGCTACACCTTC.

This clone was seen only a few times. The V gene is TRBV19, the J gene TRBJ1-2; 7 bases match TRBD1. CDR1 is LNHDA and CDR2 is SQIVND in the germline V gene (reference sequence). V lost 5 bases and J lost 1; bases outside the gene matches: 22. The CDR3 is made up of 20 amino acids. CDR3 amino acids: CASSYTIFPGTARGNYGYTF. Here the CDR3 DNA reads TGTGCCAGTAGTTACACTATCTTTCCCGGGACAGCCCGCGGTAACTATGGCTACACCTTC.

V is TRBV25-1 and J is TRBJ1-5; TRBD1 agrees at 8 bases. The CDR3 covers 16 residues. The V and J ends lost 5 bases and 5 bases, in that order; junction bases with no gene match: 11. CDR1 is MGHDK, CDR2 SYGVNS, per germline. The CDR3 loop reads CASSPGQGGRHQPQHF. CDR3 nucleotides: TGTGCCAGCAGTCCAGGACAGGGAGGGAGGCATCAGCCCCAGCATTTT. Full variable domain (rest looked up from reference TRBV25-1 and TRBJ1-5): EADIYQTPRYLVIGTGKKITLECSQTMGHDKMYWYQQDPGMELHLIHYSYGVNSTEKGDLSSESTVSRIRTEHFPLTLESARPSHTSQYLCASSPGQGGRHQPQHFGDGTRLSIL.

The V call is TRBV7-6, the J call TRBJ2-1, with D tentatively TRBD2 (6 bases). V was clipped by 5 bases and J by 7 bases, with 12 bases between them. Per germline, CDR1 SGHVS and CDR2 FNYEAQ. The CDR3 consists of 13 residues. CDR3 nucleotides: TGTGCCAGCAGCCTAATCGGGACTAATGAGCAGTTCTTC. This encodes CASSLIGTNEQFF.

The chain uses TRBV27 and TRBJ2-2, with 12 nucleotides matching TRBD2. V trimming: 4 bases; J trimming: 5 bases; junction bases outside the gene matches: 8. The germline V gene encodes CDR1 MNHEY and CDR2 SMNVEV (reference sequence). The CDR3 runs 17 residues. CDR3: CASSSPGLAGFTGELFF. The CDR3 DNA reads TGTGCCAGCAGTTCGCCCGGACTAGCGGGGTTTACCGGGGAGCTGTTTTTT.

The rearrangement joins TRBV9 to TRBJ1-2, with D hard to call. The CDR3 sequence is 15 residues long. V lost 0 bases and J 6 bases, leaving 15 bases between the germline ends. CDR1 is SGDLS, CDR2 YYNGEE, per germline. The CDR3 DNA sequence: TGTGCCAGCAGCGTAGCCCCCGGCCTCCTTGATGGCTACACCTTC. It yields the protein CASSVAPGLLDGYTF.